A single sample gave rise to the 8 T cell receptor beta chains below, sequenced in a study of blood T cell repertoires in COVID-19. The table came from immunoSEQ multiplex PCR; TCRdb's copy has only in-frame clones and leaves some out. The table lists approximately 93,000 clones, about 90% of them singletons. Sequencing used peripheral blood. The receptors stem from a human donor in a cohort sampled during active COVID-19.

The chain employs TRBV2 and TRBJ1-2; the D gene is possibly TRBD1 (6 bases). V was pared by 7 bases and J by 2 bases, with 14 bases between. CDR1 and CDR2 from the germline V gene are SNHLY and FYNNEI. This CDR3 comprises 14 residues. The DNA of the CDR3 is TGTGCCAGCAATCAACAGGGACACAACTATGGCTACACCTTC. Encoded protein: CASNQQGHNYGYTF.

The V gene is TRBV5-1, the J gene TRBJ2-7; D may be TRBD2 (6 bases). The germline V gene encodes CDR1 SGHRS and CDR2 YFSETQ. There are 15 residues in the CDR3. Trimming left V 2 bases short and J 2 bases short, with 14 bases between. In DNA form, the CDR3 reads TGCGCCAGCAGCTTAGTAACTAGCAGTACCTACGAGCAGTACTTC. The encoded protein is CASSLVTSSTYEQYF.

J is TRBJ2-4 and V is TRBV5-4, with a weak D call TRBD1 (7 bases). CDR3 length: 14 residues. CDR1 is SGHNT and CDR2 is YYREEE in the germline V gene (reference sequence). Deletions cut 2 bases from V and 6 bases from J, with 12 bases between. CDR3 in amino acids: CASSFQGGSNIQYF. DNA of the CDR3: TGTGCCAGCAGCTTCCAGGGGGGTTCAAACATTCAGTACTTC.

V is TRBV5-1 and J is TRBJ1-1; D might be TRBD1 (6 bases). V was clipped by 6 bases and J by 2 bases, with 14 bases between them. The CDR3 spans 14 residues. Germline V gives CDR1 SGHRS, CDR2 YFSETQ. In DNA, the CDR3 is TGCGCCAGCATGAGGGTAGGGGGAAACACTGAAGCTTTCTTT. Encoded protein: CASMRVGGNTEAFF. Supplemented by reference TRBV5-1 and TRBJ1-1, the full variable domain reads KAGVTQTPRYLIKTRGQQVTLSCSPISGHRSVSWYQQTPGQGLQFLFEYFSETQRNKGNFPGRFSGRQFSNSRSEMNVSTLELGDSALYLCASMRVGGNTEAFFGQGTRLTVV.

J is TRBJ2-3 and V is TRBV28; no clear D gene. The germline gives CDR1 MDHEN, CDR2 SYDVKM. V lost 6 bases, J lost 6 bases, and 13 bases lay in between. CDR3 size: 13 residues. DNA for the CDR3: TGTGCCAGCAGGCCAACCTTAGAGGATACGCAGTATTTT. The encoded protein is CASRPTLEDTQYF.

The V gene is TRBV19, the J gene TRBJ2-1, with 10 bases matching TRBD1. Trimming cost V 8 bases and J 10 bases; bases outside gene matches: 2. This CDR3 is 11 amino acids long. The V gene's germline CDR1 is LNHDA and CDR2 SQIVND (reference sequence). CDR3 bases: TGTGCCAGTCTGGACAGGGGGGAGCAGTTCTTC. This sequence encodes CASLDRGEQFF.

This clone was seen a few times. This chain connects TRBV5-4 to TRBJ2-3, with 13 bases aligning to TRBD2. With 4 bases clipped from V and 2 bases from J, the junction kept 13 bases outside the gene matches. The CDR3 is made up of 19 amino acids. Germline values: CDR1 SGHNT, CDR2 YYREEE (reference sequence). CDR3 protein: CASSVAPGLAGHATDTQYF. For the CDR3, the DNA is TGTGCCAGCAGCGTTGCCCCGGGACTAGCGGGACACGCCACAGATACGCAGTATTTT.

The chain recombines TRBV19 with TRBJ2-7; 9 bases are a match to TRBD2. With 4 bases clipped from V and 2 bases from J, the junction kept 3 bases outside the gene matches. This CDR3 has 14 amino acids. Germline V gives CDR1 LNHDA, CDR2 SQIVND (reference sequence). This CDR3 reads CASSSGGVTYEQYF. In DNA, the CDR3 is TGTGCCAGTAGTAGCGGGGGGGTAACCTACGAGCAGTACTTC. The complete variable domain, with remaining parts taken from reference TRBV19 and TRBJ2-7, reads DGGITQSPKYLFRKEGQNVTLSCEQNLNHDAMYWYRQDPGQGLRLIYYSQIVNDFQKGDIAEGYSVSREKKESFPLTVTSAQKNPTAFYLCASSSGGVTYEQYFGPGTRLTVT.